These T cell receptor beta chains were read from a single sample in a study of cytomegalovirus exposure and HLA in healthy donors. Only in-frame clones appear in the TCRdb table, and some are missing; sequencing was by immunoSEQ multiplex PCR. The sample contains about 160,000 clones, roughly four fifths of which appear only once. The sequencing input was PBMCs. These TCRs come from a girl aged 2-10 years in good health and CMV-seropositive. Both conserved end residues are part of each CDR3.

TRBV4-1	CAGRTVGNTEAFF
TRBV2	CASSFGQEGYTF
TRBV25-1	CASSEYGGDEKLFF
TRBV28	CASSLWKPGQKNIQYF
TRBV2	CATRSFGGSEKTQYF
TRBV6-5	CASSYRGFSYEQYF
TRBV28	CASSGQPFGYTF
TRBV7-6	CASSLRTGGAGYTF
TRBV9	CASSVGGGGGNTIYF
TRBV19	CASSATGNQPQHF
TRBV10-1	CASSDVLTGKQYF
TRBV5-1	CASSWDWSYEQYF
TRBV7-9	CASSLGSWETQYF